Below are 8 T cell receptor beta chains sequenced from a single sample in a study of blood T cell repertoires in COVID-19. Clones were sequenced by immunoSEQ multiplex PCR, and TCRdb holds only the in-frame ones, with some missing. The table includes around 170,000 clones, approximately 86% detected once. Material: peripheral blood. These receptor sequences come from a man aged 55-75 years with COVID-19, enrolled during active disease.

The chain couples TRBV28 to TRBJ2-3; the match to TRBD2 covers 8 bases. The germline CDR1 and CDR2 sequences are MDHEN and SYDVKM. The CDR3 extends over 12 amino acids. The J segment lost 6 bases and the V segment lost 6 bases, leaving 2 bases of the junction unmatched. The CDR3 spells CASRAGVDTQYF. DNA for the CDR3: TGTGCCAGCAGAGCGGGAGTGGATACGCAGTATTTT.

The genes are TRBV5-1 and TRBJ2-3; D is perhaps TRBD1 (5 bases). CDR1 is SGHRS, CDR2 YFSETQ, per germline. V lost 4 bases and J lost 9, with 15 bases in between. CDR3 length: 13 amino acids. CDR3 amino acids: CASSLEFAGTQYF. The CDR3 DNA reads as TGCGCCAGCAGCCTGGAATTCGCAGGGACGCAGTATTTT.

This clone was seen a few times. V and J are TRBV6-1 and TRBJ1-2, with D unclear. Germline V gene data show CDR1 as MNHNS and CDR2 as SASEGT. The V and J ends lost 2 bases and 4 bases respectively, with 5 bases between them. This CDR3 is built from 12 residues. CDR3 in amino acids: CASSETAYGYTF. The CDR3 nucleotides are TGTGCCAGCAGTGAAACAGCCTATGGCTACACCTTC.

This clone was observed a handful of times. The chain combines TRBV27 with TRBJ1-4; D is undetermined. The CDR3 sequence is 13 residues long. V shed 1 base and J shed 10 bases, with 10 bases lying between them. CDR1 MNHEY and CDR2 SMNVEV come from the germline V gene (reference sequence). The CDR3 DNA reads TGTGCCAGCAGTTTATATCAACGGGGAAAACTGTTTTTT. It encodes CASSLYQRGKLFF.

The chain combines TRBV5-1 with TRBJ2-2; D uncertain. Trimming pared 0 bases from V and 4 bases from J, leaving 4 bases between. CDR1 and CDR2 from the germline V gene are SGHRS and YFSETQ. The length of the CDR3 is 13 residues. This CDR3 is CASSLVLTGELFF. In DNA form, the CDR3 reads TGCGCCAGCAGCTTGGTTCTCACCGGGGAGCTGTTTTTT.

CDR3 DNA: TGTGCCAGTAGCCCGGGACAAATCTATGGCTACACCTTC. Its protein product is CASSPGQIYGYTF. V gene TRBV27 combines with J gene TRBJ1-2, with D tentatively TRBD1 (6 bases). Germline V gives CDR1 MNHEY, CDR2 SMNVEV (reference sequence). This CDR3 region has 13 residues. The V gene lost 9 bases and the J gene lost 4 bases, with 15 bases spanning the gap.

V is TRBV21-1 and J is TRBJ2-7; TRBD2 is taken as the D call from the table, unchecked against the DNA. TRBV21-1 is a recognized pseudogene. The CDR3 runs to 14 residues. This chain's CDR3 is CASSPRREEGEQYF. In nucleotides, the CDR3 is TGTGCCAGCAGCCCGCGGCGGGAGGAGGGCGAGCAGTACTTC.

The V gene is TRBV24-1, the J gene TRBJ1-2; D is perhaps TRBD1 (6 bases). CDR1 is KGHDR, CDR2 SFDVKD, per germline. This CDR3 comprises 13 residues. V shed 1 base and J shed 7 bases, with 9 bases lying between them. The CDR3 nucleotides read TGTGCCACCAGTGATTTACAGGGTGTTGGCTACACCTTC. Encoded protein: CATSDLQGVGYTF.